The 4 T cell receptor beta chains given below trace back to one sample, sequenced in a study of a mutant IDH1 vaccine in newly diagnosed glioma. Time point noted: week 11, during vaccination. Mutant IDH1 20-mer peptide, at 300 ug, made up each vaccine dose, with topical imiquimod. For these receptors, no antigen is known. Clones were sequenced by immunoSEQ multiplex PCR, and TCRdb holds only the in-frame ones, with some missing. The sample has around 60,000 clones; roughly 84% are singletons. The material was PBMCs, obtained from a glioma patient whose treatment included an IDH1 peptide vaccine. The receptors shown here come from a woman aged 45-65 years with glioma.

Of note for this clone: The junction differs from germline at one of its ends, possibly a read error. The genes are TRBV20-1 and TRBJ2-1; D might be TRBD2 (6 bases). The CDR3 runs 11 residues. CDR1 is DFQATT and CDR2 is SNEGSKA in the germline V gene (reference sequence). For the CDR3, the DNA is TGTATGGGCGGGGTTCTCAATGAGCAGTTCTTC. Amino acid sequence: CMGGVLNEQFF.

The V call is TRBV5-8, the J call TRBJ1-6, with D maybe TRBD1 (5 bases). The CDR3 covers 15 residues. The germline V and J ends were trimmed by 3 bases and 6 bases, with 13 bases remaining between them. Germline-derived CDR1 and CDR2 are SGHTS and YDEGEE. CDR3 sequence reads: CASSSPTGLNSPLHF. CDR3 sequence (DNA): TGTGCCAGCAGCTCCCCCACGGGACTTAATTCACCCCTCCACTTT.

The chain couples TRBV7-2 to TRBJ2-3; the match to TRBD2 covers 8 bases. This CDR3 is 15 amino acids long. J was trimmed by 14 bases and V by 5 bases; bases with no gene match: 18. The germline V gene has CDR1 SGHTA and CDR2 FQGNSA. The CDR3 bases are TGTGCCAGCAGCCTTGACGGGACTAGTCATAAATCTCGGTATTTT. Translated: CASSLDGTSHKSRYF.

This rearrangement joins TRBV6-1 to TRBJ1-5; TRBD1 is a possible D gene (6 bases). Deletions cut 11 bases from V and 7 bases from J, with 12 bases between. From germline, CDR1 is MNHNS and CDR2 SASEGT. The CDR3 is 11 amino acids. The CDR3 spells CAGGEGQPQHF. Here the CDR3 DNA reads TGTGCCGGGGGCGAGGGGCAGCCCCAGCATTTT.